This TCR beta chain was identified in a study of blood T cell repertoires in COVID-19. Across the whole study: The origin of the acute and convalescent COVID-19 samples was the United States, Italy and Spain. T cells, B-cell-depleted T cells, or PBMCs supplied cDNA or gDNA.

CDR1 is SGHTA, CDR2 FQGNSA, per germline. After removal of 0 bases from V and 6 bases from J, the junction contained 2 bases not matched to a gene. The CDR3 sequence is 16 residues long. How the authors handled the data: Using reference gene primer amplification, nucleated cell counts were estimated. TCRdb's table, derived via immunoSEQ multiplex PCR, lists solely in-frame clones and lacks some. That table is the source of V, J and clone size, and D and trimming were worked out from the DNA. The data show roughly 160,000 clones, with around nine tenths seen just once and 10% to 13% held by the top ten. Seattle researchers signed up patients amid active infection and tracked them longitudinally.

This clonotype originated in a woman in her sixties or seventies with COVID-19, enrolled during active disease. The material sequenced was peripheral blood. The chain uses TRBV7-2 and TRBJ2-3; TRBD2 agrees at 14 bases. The CDR3 DNA is TGTGCCAGCAGCTTAGCGACTAGCGGGGGGGCGGATACGCAGTATTTT. Protein: CASSLATSGGADTQYF.